This T cell receptor beta chain was retrieved from a study of Ad26.COV2.S vaccination and SARS-CoV-2 variants (dated by TCRdb to about 2021). The study in broad terms: Donors in the vaccine arm were drawn from COV1001, a phase I-IIa trial of Ad26.COV2.S in healthy adults that was multicentre, randomized, double-blind and placebo-controlled. Ad26.COV2.S was administered intramuscularly at 5 x 10^10 or 1 x 10^11 viral particles, either as a single shot or as two shots given 56 days apart. The specificity and breadth of SARS-CoV-2-reactive T cell receptors after Ad26.COV2.S vaccination were assessed by TCRbeta repertoire sequencing. The TCR-sequenced set comprised about 32 samples: some 20 Ad26.COV2.S vaccine recipients, 5 placebo recipients and 8 SARS-CoV-2 convalescent individuals. Trial participants were randomized into five groups of five, in which low-dose or high-dose Ad26.COV2.S was given once or twice, or placebo was given on both occasions. Investigators remained blinded to trial group allocation during experiments and outcome assessment.

The germline V gene supplies CDR1 SNHLY and CDR2 FYNNEI. V is reduced by 8 bases and J by 6 bases, leaving a spacing of 17 bases between them. Including cysteine and phenylalanine, the CDR3 has 14 amino acids. CDR3 DNA is the only sequence kept; it has 42 bases, read in frame from the first base. As regards this clone: The specificity of this receptor is unknown. The sample holds no much larger clone one base away, and base qualities are not on file.

Sample treatment or condition, as interpreted from the label and publication: around 19 received Ad26.COV2.S at low or high dose, single or two shots; 5 received placebo; per-sample allocation not given. Repertoires of vaccine and placebo recipients were sequenced from samples collected on day 63 after the first injection. Between 29 July and 7 August 2020, Cohort 1b enrolled about two dozen adults aged 18-55 years at one site in Boston, USA. Ad26.COV2.S was a replication-incompetent adenovirus type 26 vector expressing a prefusion-stabilized SARS-CoV-2 spike protein from the original Wuhan strain. The immunoSEQ Assay was used to sequence TCRbeta CDR3 regions. After extraction, genomic DNA underwent amplification by bias-controlled multiplex PCR, followed by high-throughput sequencing. The original pipeline was this. Collapsing and filtering of sequences were performed to quantify the absolute abundance of each unique TCRbeta CDR3 region. T cell fraction was estimated by normalizing TCRbeta template counts to usable DNA, which was measured by amplifying reference genes present in all nucleated cells. Repertoire TCRs were annotated as SARS-CoV-2-specific when V gene, CDR3 amino acid sequence and J gene were exactly matched to a known reactive TCR set. The reference SARS-CoV-2 TCR set came from MIRA and was filtered for enrichment in COVID-19-positive ImmuneCODE repertoires, removing public or cross-reactive TCRs. Using the MIRA antigens, annotated TCRs were further analysed by specific ORF or by position within an ORF. Depth was the summed frequency of annotated unique rearrangements, while breadth was defined as annotated unique rearrangements over total unique productive rearrangements. Group comparisons of TCR breadth used two-sided Wilcoxon rank-sum tests. The table was pulled from immuneACCESS by TCRdb, which kept in-frame rearrangements only. Such tables lose some clones; where checked, under half of the loss comes from unresolved V genes, and the rest has no known cause. V, J and clone size were drawn from that table, and D and trimming were deduced from the DNA. This sample lists 350,000 to 550,000 clones; 85% to 90% were detected once. The ten top clones hold roughly 2.5% of the sample.

Results the study describes overall, beyond this receptor: Substantial breadth of spike-specific CD8+ and CD4+ T cell responses was reported after vaccination. Comparable non-spike TCR breadth was observed between vaccine and placebo recipients, consistent with only spike being contained in the vaccine. It was noted by the authors that total T cell responses may have been underestimated by the TCR breadth and depth analyses. Spike-specific TCR breadth was higher in Ad26.COV2.S recipients than in placebo recipients (P = 0.0014). The study was not powered to compare responses between vaccine doses or regimens.

The TCR was taken from a person between 18 and 65 years old who received the Ad26.COV2.S COVID-19 vaccine or a placebo. This material consisted of peripheral blood, taken in a trial of Ad26.COV2.S vaccine versus placebo. Here the chain combines TRBV2 and TRBJ2-1, with no confident D gene call. The nucleotide sequence reads TGTGCCAGCCATGGAGCTGGGTGGACCAATGAGCAGTTCTTC. Translation gives CASHGAGWTNEQFF.